These 22 T cell receptor beta chains were sequenced from one sample in a study of post-analysis software for immune sequencing data. Points from the study as a whole: TRBV5-6, TRBV5-1 and TRBV20-1 were among five TRBV segments more frequent in patients than controls.

No antigen has been assigned to these receptors. Libraries were made from TCR beta cDNA, and they carried unique molecular identifiers. TCRdb ran MiXCR on the PCR reads and lists one entry per CDR3 protein. The sample records over 700,000 distinct CDR3 sequences, roughly 29% being singletons. Material: blood. The receptors originated from a girl aged 5 to 17 with multiple sclerosis.

This clonotype was counted a few times. This chain uses TRBV20-1 with TRBJ1-2; D gene ambiguous. The CDR3 is 12 residues long. Trimming left V 4 bases short and J 4 bases short, with 10 bases between. Germline V gives CDR1 DFQATT, CDR2 SNEGSKA (reference sequence). The CDR3 DNA follows: TGCAGTGCTATCGCAGTAATCTATGGCTACACCTTC. This encodes CSAIAVIYGYTF.

The gene calls are TRBV27 and TRBJ2-1; the match to TRBD2 covers 7 bases. V gave up 1 base and J gave up 0 bases; unmatched junction bases: 3. Germline-derived CDR1 and CDR2 are MNHEY and SMNVEV (reference sequence). CDR3 size: 16 residues. The CDR3 loop is CASSLWGGSSYNEQFF. The CDR3 DNA sequence: TGTGCCAGCAGTTTATGGGGCGGGAGCTCCTACAATGAGCAGTTCTTC.

The sample holds a few counts of this clonotype. The chain couples TRBV20-1 to TRBJ2-7; TRBD2 aligns across 8 bases. The CDR3 extends over 13 amino acids. Germline CDR1 reads DFQATT; CDR2 reads SNEGSKA (reference sequence). V was pared by 4 bases and J by 5 bases, with 7 bases of the junction left unmatched. CDR3 loop: CSAIAGPPHEQYF. The CDR3 DNA is TGCAGTGCTATAGCGGGACCCCCCCACGAGCAGTACTTC.

Here the CDR3 reads CSASKLSTEAFF. CDR3 coding DNA: TGCAGTGCCTCCAAGCTAAGCACTGAAGCTTTCTTT. The gene calls are TRBV20-1 and TRBJ1-1, with D unclear. CDR1 DFQATT and CDR2 SNEGSKA come from the germline V gene (reference sequence). The V gene lost 6 bases and the J gene lost 4 bases, with 12 bases spanning the gap. The CDR3 length is 12 residues.

The V gene is TRBV12-5, the J gene TRBJ2-1; TRBD2 matches at 13 bases. Germline-derived CDR1 and CDR2 are LGHNT and FRNRAP. CDR3 length equals 20 residues. V lost 0 bases, J lost 1 base, and 9 bases stayed unmatched. CDR3: CASGLVRLAGGSQSYNEQFF. DNA of the CDR3: TGTGCTAGTGGTTTGGTACGACTAGCGGGAGGAAGTCAATCCTACAATGAGCAGTTCTTC. The full variable domain, completed using reference TRBV12-5 and TRBJ2-1, is DARVTQTPRHKVTEMGQEVTMRCQPILGHNTVFWYRQTMMQGLELLAYFRNRAPLDDSGMPKDRFSAEMPDATLATLKIQPSEPRDSAVYFCASGLVRLAGGSQSYNEQFFGPGTRLTVL.

The chain couples TRBV4-1 to TRBJ1-2; 10 positions agree with TRBD1. The CDR3 runs 15 residues. Germline loops: CDR1 MGHRA, CDR2 YSYEKL. Losses at the gene ends were 1 base for V and 4 bases for J; bases not matched to a gene: 3. The CDR3 protein is CASSQGTGGGYGYTF. DNA for the CDR3: TGCGCCAGCAGCCAAGGGACAGGGGGGGGCTATGGCTACACCTTC.

This clonotype was picked up one time. The CDR3 DNA follows: TGCAGTGCTAGAGGCGGGCAGGGCCCGAACACCGGGGAGCTGTTTTTT. Its translation: CSARGGQGPNTGELFF. The chain couples TRBV20-1 to TRBJ2-2, with D possibly called TRBD1 or TRBD2 (5 bases each). From germline, CDR1 is DFQATT and CDR2 SNEGSKA (reference sequence). The V and J ends lost 1 base and 0 bases respectively, with 12 bases between them. The CDR3 totals 16 residues.

This clonotype was seen only a few times. J is TRBJ2-7 and V is TRBV7-8; 10 nucleotides match TRBD2. V was pared by 3 bases and J by 6 bases, with 8 bases of the junction left unmatched. From germline, CDR1 is SGHVS and CDR2 FQNEAQ. This CDR3 contains 15 residues. CDR3: CASSFSPSGGFEQYF. As DNA, the CDR3 is TGTGCCAGCAGCTTCTCCCCTAGCGGGGGTTTCGAGCAGTACTTC.

This chain uses TRBV9 with TRBJ2-2; 11 nucleotides line up with TRBD1. V lost 2 bases and J lost 4; bases outside the gene matches: 4. CDR3 size: 16 residues. Germline CDR1 and CDR2: SGDLS and YYNGEE. The CDR3 is CASSVGQGAATGELFF. DNA for the CDR3: TGTGCCAGCAGCGTCGGACAGGGGGCGGCCACCGGGGAGCTGTTTTTT.

This clonotype was counted a few times. CDR3 sequence: CASSSPTSPLHF. For the CDR3, the DNA is TGTGCCAGCAGCTCCCCCACCTCACCCCTCCACTTT. The chain employs TRBV7-2 and TRBJ1-6, with D unresolved. Germline CDR1 SGHTA, CDR2 FQGNSA. V was clipped by 4 bases and J by 10 bases, with 8 bases between them. CDR3 size: 12 residues.

There are a few counts of this clonotype. The rearrangement joins TRBV4-3 to TRBJ1-1; D not resolved. The germline V and J ends were trimmed by 4 bases and 7 bases, with 13 bases remaining between them. There are 13 residues in the CDR3. In germline, CDR1 is LGHNA, CDR2 YSLEER. Here the CDR3 DNA reads TGCGCCAGCAGCCGATTGGGCGACTTTGAAGCTTTCTTT. Encoded protein: CASSRLGDFEAFF.

This chain uses TRBV6-6 with TRBJ2-7, with 9 bases that match TRBD1. The CDR3 is 15 residues long. Germline V lookup: CDR1 MNHNY, CDR2 SVGAGI (reference sequence). Trimming took 6 bases from V and 7 from J; bases not matched to a gene: 13. The CDR3 nucleotides are TGTGCCAGCAGCCCAGGGACAGGGAGAAACAATGAGCAGTACTTC. This encodes CASSPGTGRNNEQYF.

This clonotype was detected a few times. The chain uses TRBV20-1 and TRBJ2-3; D is uncertain. The CDR3 has 14 amino acids. Germline assignment: CDR1 DFQATT and CDR2 SNEGSKA (reference sequence). V gave up 3 bases and J gave up 1 base, with 11 bases separating them. The DNA of the CDR3 is TGCAGTGCTAGTTGGAGCGAGGGCACAGATACGCAGTATTTT. This gives the protein CSASWSEGTDTQYF.

CDR3 in amino acids: CASSLSVLMNTEAFF. CDR3 nucleotides: TGTGCCAGCAGCTTATCGGTGCTGATGAACACTGAAGCTTTCTTT. The chain employs TRBV7-2 and TRBJ1-1; D gene unclear. The ends were cut back, 2 bases at V and 0 bases at J, with 10 bases in the middle. The CDR3 has 15 residues. Germline V lookup: CDR1 SGHTA, CDR2 FQGNSA.

The gene calls are TRBV5-1 and TRBJ2-3; D uncertain. The length of the CDR3 is 13 residues. Trimming pared 0 bases from V and 4 bases from J, leaving 6 bases between. CDR1 and CDR2 from the germline V gene are SGHRS and YFSETQ. CDR3 sequence reads: CASSLVTADTQYF. CDR3 DNA: TGCGCCAGCAGCTTGGTGACGGCAGATACGCAGTATTTT.

The chain carries TRBV20-1 and TRBJ2-5, with a tentative D call TRBD2 (6 bases). The CDR3 contains 15 residues. Germline CDR1 reads DFQATT; CDR2 reads SNEGSKA (reference sequence). Deletions cut 0 bases from V and 11 bases from J, with 22 bases between. The CDR3 sequence is CSARDEWGNGGEQYF. CDR3 bases: TGCAGTGCTAGAGATGAGTGGGGTAACGGGGGTGAGCAGTACTTC.

This rearrangement joins TRBV29-1 to TRBJ2-1, with 8 bases aligning to TRBD2. Germline-derived CDR1 and CDR2 are SQVTM and ANQGSEA. This CDR3 has 14 residues. Trimming took 6 bases from V and 9 from J; bases not matched to a gene: 13. The CDR3 DNA reads as TGCAGCGTCATCCTCGGGACTAGTTCATTTGAGCAGTTCTTC. Its protein is CSVILGTSSFEQFF.

The rearrangement uses TRBV29-1 and TRBJ2-7; TRBD2 matches at 10 bases. This CDR3 has 15 amino acids. With V trimmed by 2 bases and J by 0 bases, 4 bases remained unmatched. The germline CDR1 and CDR2 sequences are SQVTM and ANQGSEA. The CDR3 bases are TGCAGCGTTGAAATTAGCGGGAGGTACTCCTACGAGCAGTACTTC. Its protein is CSVEISGRYSYEQYF.

There are a few counts of this clonotype. The chain employs TRBV28 and TRBJ1-2; the D is unclear. There are 13 residues in the CDR3. Trimming took off 10 bases at V and 2 bases at J, with 14 bases between the two ends. Per germline, CDR1 MDHEN and CDR2 SYDVKM. CDR3: CATRYGTNYGYTF. CDR3 coding DNA: TGTGCCACGAGGTACGGCACCAACTATGGCTACACCTTC.

This clonotype appeared many times. The chain joins TRBV7-2 to TRBJ2-7, with D hard to call. The V end was cut by 5 bases, the J end by 0 bases, with 11 bases between. Per the germline V gene, CDR1 is SGHTA and CDR2 is FQGNSA. The CDR3 is 14 amino acids. The chain's CDR3 is CASSPKITSYEQYF. CDR3 sequence (DNA): TGTGCCAGCAGCCCGAAAATAACCTCCTACGAGCAGTACTTC.

This clonotype came up a few times. The chain links TRBV5-5 to TRBJ1-5, with TRBD1 matching 7 bases. The germline V gene has CDR1 SGHKS and CDR2 YYEKEE (reference sequence). The V segment lost 1 base and the J segment 5 bases; nucleotides outside the gene matches: 12. This CDR3 contains 17 residues. CDR3 loop: CASSLYQGVGRHQPQHF. The CDR3 nucleotides read TGTGCCAGCAGCTTGTATCAGGGGGTGGGGCGCCATCAGCCCCAGCATTTT.

The chain uses TRBV6-5 and TRBJ1-2; TRBD1 agrees at 9 bases. The junction had 14 bases not matched to a gene; V was cut back by 10 bases and J by 8 bases. Germline assignment: CDR1 MNHEY and CDR2 SVGAGI. The CDR3 covers 14 residues. CDR3 bases: TGTGCCACCCTGACCACAGGGGGCTCACGAGGCTACACCTTC. Translation: CATLTTGGSRGYTF.